The present entry profiles one T cell receptor (beta chain) with its context. The sample is drawn from a study of control samples from healthy donors and cancer patients. Sequenced by immunoSEQ multiplex PCR; TCRdb stores in-frame clones only, minus some. The table records about 130,000 clones, about 95% of them present only once. Sequencing was carried out using PBMCs. The sequence was obtained from a man aged 60 to 75 with colorectal cancer.

The CDR3 sequence is CASTSGQGAGEKLFF. CDR3 DNA: TGTGCCAGTACTTCCGGGCAGGGGGCAGGAGAAAAACTGTTTTTT. J is TRBJ1-4 and V is TRBV19; 8 positions agree with TRBD1. V shed 7 bases and J 8 bases; nucleotides not matched to a gene: 12. From germline, CDR1 is LNHDA and CDR2 SQIVND (reference sequence). CDR3 length: 15 residues. The whole variable domain, filled in from reference TRBV19 and TRBJ1-4, reads DGGITQSPKYLFRKEGQNVTLSCEQNLNHDAMYWYRQDPGQGLRLIYYSQIVNDFQKGDIAEGYSVSREKKESFPLTVTSAQKNPTAFYLCASTSGQGAGEKLFFGSGTQLSVL.